These 4 T cell receptor beta chains share one sample of origin, sequenced in a study of blood T cell repertoires in COVID-19. Only in-frame clones appear in the TCRdb table, and some are missing; sequencing was by immunoSEQ multiplex PCR. The sample has more than 95,000 clones; about nine tenths are singletons. The material sequenced was peripheral blood. These receptors were collected from a human donor with active COVID-19. The donor label of this sample is uncertain.

J is TRBJ2-1 and V is TRBV27; D possibly corresponds to TRBD2 (5 bases). Looked up from germline, CDR1 is MNHEY and CDR2 is SMNVEV (reference sequence). The CDR3 covers 14 residues. V was trimmed by 2 bases and J by 3 bases, leaving 8 bases between them. CDR3 in DNA: TGTGCCAGCAGTTTAAGCGGTATCTACAATGAGCAGTTCTTC. Translating it yields CASSLSGIYNEQFF.

Concerning this clone: Other DNA sequences from this sample encode an identical CDR3 as well. The rearrangement joins TRBV11-2 to TRBJ2-7; the D is unclear. Trimming took 6 bases from V and 4 from J, leaving 7 bases between them. This CDR3 is built from 11 residues. Germline V lookup: CDR1 SGHAT, CDR2 FQNNGV. The CDR3 sequence: CASSRSYEQYF. The CDR3 bases are TGTGCCAGCAGTAGATCATACGAGCAGTACTTC.

The chain employs TRBV29-1 and TRBJ2-3, with 7 bases fitting TRBD2. Looked up from germline, CDR1 is SQVTM and CDR2 is ANQGSEA. The CDR3 length is 12 residues. V was pared by 7 bases and J by 4 bases, with 5 bases of the junction left unmatched. CDR3: CSDGGRADTQYF. In DNA, the CDR3 is TGCAGCGACGGAGGGAGGGCAGATACGCAGTATTTT.

V usage is TRBV6-5 and J usage is TRBJ2-1, with 9 bases matching TRBD2. After removal of 5 bases from V and 10 bases from J, the junction contained 12 bases not matched to a gene. The germline V gene encodes CDR1 MNHEY and CDR2 SVGAGI. This CDR3 has 15 residues. CDR3 DNA: TGTGCCAGCAGTCCCCACGCGGGGGGGGCTAACGAGCAGTTCTTC. It yields the protein CASSPHAGGANEQFF.